The source of this TCR beta chain is a study of cytomegalovirus exposure and HLA in healthy donors. The CDR3 is made up of 14 amino acids. Unmatched junction bases numbered 9, after V lost 7 bases and J lost 5 bases. Germline CDR1 reads SNHLY; CDR2 reads FYNNEI. Overall study findings and caveats: Most observed TCR sequences were rare, whereas some public TCRs were detected in many donors.

The table came from immunoSEQ multiplex PCR; TCRdb's copy has only in-frame clones and leaves some out. This sample yields more than 120,000 clones, of which approximately 90% are seen a single time; roughly 4.3% belongs to the top ten. In the case of this clone: Its antigen remains unidentified.

The sequence was collected from a man younger than 35 in good health and CMV-seropositive. The specimen sequenced was PBMCs. V usage is TRBV2 and J usage is TRBJ2-7; TRBD2 agrees at 9 bases. The CDR3: CASKWASGTDEQYF. The DNA for the CDR3 is TGTGCCAGCAAATGGGCTAGCGGGACCGACGAGCAGTACTTC.